A single sample is the source of the 32 T cell receptor beta chains below, sequenced in a study of T cells in Graves' hyperthyroidism and ophthalmopathy. Authors of the study amplified TCR beta CDR3 regions from RNA transcripts. Researchers ran a first-round RT-PCR on the TCR CDR3 using the HTBI primer set. TCRdb analysed the multiplex PCR reads with MiXCR anew, one entry per CDR3 protein. The sample lists hundreds of thousands of distinct CDR3 sequences, approximately 15% occurring once. The sequencing sample was made of blood. These receptors originate from a woman aged 25 to 39 with Graves' hyperthyroidism that later progressed to Graves' ophthalmopathy.

V and J are TRBV27 and TRBJ2-1; 10 nucleotides line up with TRBD1. Germline CDR1 is MNHEY and CDR2 is SMNVEV (reference sequence). Trimming removed 5 bases from V and 2 bases from J; junction bases left unmatched: 3. The CDR3 is made up of 15 amino acids. CDR3 region: CASSAGTGAYNEQFF. The DNA of the CDR3 is TGTGCCAGCAGTGCCGGGACAGGGGCCTACAATGAGCAGTTCTTC.

The V and J genes are TRBV27 and TRBJ1-1, with a weak D call TRBD1 (6 bases). From germline, CDR1 is MNHEY and CDR2 SMNVEV (reference sequence). With 5 bases removed from V and 5 bases from J, the gap between germline ends came to 18 bases. This CDR3 spans 15 amino acids. CDR3 coding DNA: TGTGCCAGCAGTACAGGAAACAGGGTCGGGACTGAAGCTTTCTTT. It is translated as CASSTGNRVGTEAFF.

The sample holds a few counts of this clonotype. This could be a read error, since a much larger clone is one nucleotide away. The chain uses TRBV29-1 and TRBJ1-2, with D hard to call. CDR3 size: 14 residues. Looked up from germline, CDR1 is SQVTM and CDR2 is ANQGSEA. V lost 7 bases and J 3 bases, leaving 18 bases between the germline ends. Written as DNA, the CDR3 is TGCAGCGCCGAGGGTCCTCAAGCCCACTATGGCTACACCTTC. Encoded protein: CSAEGPQAHYGYTF.

This clonotype came up many times. The V gene is TRBV7-9, the J gene TRBJ2-7; D not resolved. Germline CDR1 is SEHNR and CDR2 is FQNEAQ (reference sequence). Trimming took off 1 base at V and 5 bases at J, with 21 bases between the two ends. This CDR3 spans 17 amino acids. The CDR3 DNA reads as TGTGCCAGCAGCTTAGGTCTTTCGGGTCACCGGGCCAACGAGCAGTACTTC. Its translation is CASSLGLSGHRANEQYF. The whole variable domain, filled in from reference TRBV7-9 and TRBJ2-7, reads DTGVSQNPRHKITKRGQNVTFRCDPISEHNRLYWYRQTLGQGPEFLTYFQNEAQLEKSRLLSDRFSAERPKGSFSTLEIQRTEQGDSAMYLCASSLGLSGHRANEQYFGPGTRLTVT.

This clonotype showed up many times. The rearrangement joins TRBV28 to TRBJ2-1; 8 bases line up with TRBD1. V lost 7 bases and J lost 0; bases outside the gene matches: 11. The V gene's germline CDR1 is MDHEN and CDR2 SYDVKM. The CDR3 is made up of 17 amino acids. CDR3 loop: CASTLLWGQASYNEQFF. CDR3 coding DNA: TGTGCCAGCACTCTATTATGGGGACAGGCCTCCTACAATGAGCAGTTCTTC.

Concerning this clonotype: A much larger clone sits a single nucleotide away, making a read error possible. The J gene is TRBJ1-5, the V gene TRBV28; D gene unclear. The V gene's germline CDR1 is MDHEN and CDR2 SYDVKM. V gave up 10 bases and J gave up 9 bases, with 22 bases separating them. The CDR3 has 14 residues. DNA of the CDR3: TGTGCCACCCAAGGACGGAGCCTTCATCGGCCCCAGCATTTT. It encodes CATQGRSLHRPQHF.

At least ten counts were recorded for this clonotype. V is TRBV6-2 or TRBV6-3 and J is TRBJ2-7; 12 nucleotides match TRBD2. The trim removed 4 bases at V and 1 base at J, leaving 14 bases unmatched. The CDR3 sequence is 19 residues long. The V gene's germline CDR1 is MNHEY and CDR2 SVGEGT. CDR3 amino acids: CASSFRTSGANSISYEQYF. The CDR3, as DNA: TGTGCCAGCAGTTTCAGGACTAGCGGGGCCAACTCAATATCCTACGAGCAGTACTTC.

This clonotype was picked up a small number of times. The rearrangement joins TRBV10-3 to TRBJ2-3, with D unclear. V lost 2 bases to trimming and J lost 0 bases, with 9 bases between them. Germline V gives CDR1 ENHRY, CDR2 SYGVKD. This CDR3 is 15 amino acids long. CDR3 sequence reads: CAISEGSASTDTQYF. The CDR3 coding sequence is TGTGCCATCAGTGAGGGTAGTGCTAGCACAGATACGCAGTATTTT.

This sequence joins TRBV30 and TRBJ1-2; 7 bases are a match to TRBD1. CDR3 size: 13 residues. Germline V gives CDR1 GTSNPN, CDR2 SVGIG (reference sequence). The ends lost 2 bases at V and 4 bases at J; junction bases unmatched: 4. The CDR3 here is CAWSRDSLYGYTF. CDR3 sequence (DNA): TGTGCCTGGAGTAGGGACAGTCTCTATGGCTACACCTTC.

This clonotype showed up many times. The gene calls are TRBV11-2 and TRBJ2-7; D unresolved. Trimming took 0 bases from V and 6 from J, leaving 12 bases between them. The CDR3 is 14 residues long. The germline V gene has CDR1 SGHAT and CDR2 FQNNGV. The CDR3 region is CASSLESTYAEQYF. The DNA of the CDR3 is TGTGCCAGCAGCTTAGAATCGACCTACGCCGAGCAGTACTTC.

The chain combines TRBV3-1 with TRBJ1-1, with D hard to call. CDR3 size: 18 residues. Germline CDR1 LGHDT, CDR2 YNNKEL (reference sequence). V was clipped by 1 base and J by 1 base, with 19 bases between them. The CDR3 region has the DNA TGTGCCAGCAGCCAAGGGGAGAAGGGAGTACGAGGGAACACTGAAGCTTTCTTT. It translates to CASSQGEKGVRGNTEAFF.

This clonotype was recorded many times. The V and J genes are TRBV19 and TRBJ2-1, with D maybe TRBD2 (5 bases). V shed 3 bases and J shed 0 bases, with 12 bases lying between them. CDR1 is LNHDA and CDR2 is SQIVND in the germline V gene (reference sequence). The CDR3 has 16 residues. CDR3 amino acids: CASSIGLASSYNEQFF. In nucleotides, the CDR3 is TGTGCCAGTAGTATCGGTCTAGCCAGCTCCTACAATGAGCAGTTCTTC.

This clonotype was counted ten times or more. The V gene is TRBV12-3 or TRBV12-4, the J gene TRBJ1-2; 8 nucleotides line up with TRBD1. V lost 5 bases and J lost 7; bases outside the gene matches: 6. This CDR3 has 13 residues. Here the CDR3 DNA reads TGTGCCAGCAGTAACCAGGGGGCGGGTGGCTACACCTTC. It translates to CASSNQGAGGYTF.

This clonotype was detected many times. The genes are TRBV30 and TRBJ2-7, with D uncertain. Looked up from germline, CDR1 is GTSNPN and CDR2 is SVGIG (reference sequence). The CDR3 runs to 11 residues. V lost 3 bases to trimming and J lost 3 bases, with 6 bases between them. The CDR3 region has the DNA TGTGCCTGGAGGCTGAACTACGAGCAGTACTTC. It codes for CAWRLNYEQYF.

In this sample, this clonotype turned up many times. The V gene is TRBV4-1, the J gene TRBJ2-1; maybe TRBD1 (5 bases). The CDR3 loop spans 13 amino acids. Deletions cut 1 base from V and 7 bases from J, with 8 bases between. The germline V gene has CDR1 MGHRA and CDR2 YSYEKL. In DNA form, the CDR3 reads TGCGCCAGCAGCCAAGGCAGGGTAAATGAGCAGTTCTTC. Translated: CASSQGRVNEQFF.

V gene TRBV7-9 combines with J gene TRBJ2-3, with 9 bases fitting TRBD2. The CDR3 spans 16 residues. Trimming at V came to 4 bases and at J to 5 bases, leaving 10 bases not matched to a gene. Germline assignment: CDR1 SEHNR and CDR2 FQNEAQ (reference sequence). The CDR3 loop is CASSSGTSNYIDTQYF. In DNA form, the CDR3 reads TGTGCCAGCAGCTCCGGGACTAGCAATTATATAGATACGCAGTATTTT. Complete variable domain (other parts from reference TRBV7-9 and TRBJ2-3): DTGVSQNPRHKITKRGQNVTFRCDPISEHNRLYWYRQTLGQGPEFLTYFQNEAQLEKSRLLSDRFSAERPKGSFSTLEIQRTEQGDSAMYLCASSSGTSNYIDTQYFGPGTRLTVL.

With regard to this clonotype: It may be a read error: a sequence one base away is much more abundant. The rearrangement uses TRBV5-6 and TRBJ2-1; D not resolved. Germline loops: CDR1 SGHDT, CDR2 YYEEEE. The CDR3 has 14 amino acids. The V end lost 0 bases, the J end lost 7 bases, and 11 bases lay between the germline ends. The CDR3 DNA sequence: TGTGCCAGCAGCTTGGTTCACGGAGAAAATGAGCAGTTCTTC. This sequence encodes CASSLVHGENEQFF. Full variable domain (rest looked up from reference TRBV5-6 and TRBJ2-1): DAGVTQSPTHLIKTRGQQVTLRCSPKSGHDTVSWYQQALGQGPQFIFQYYEEEERQRGNFPDRFSGHQFPNYSSELNVNALLLGDSALYLCASSLVHGENEQFFGPGTRLTVL.

This clonotype was counted ten times or more. The chain employs TRBV12-3 or TRBV12-4 and TRBJ2-2; tentatively, D is TRBD1 (5 bases). The CDR3 is 12 residues long. Trimming took off 7 bases at V and 7 bases at J, with 10 bases between the two ends. The CDR3 region has the DNA TGTGCCAGCATCCAGGGCCTCGGGGAGCTGTTTTTT. This translates into CASIQGLGELFF.

The chain carries TRBV5-1 and TRBJ1-1; a possible D gene is TRBD1 (5 bases). In germline, CDR1 is SGHRS, CDR2 YFSETQ. The CDR3 length is 13 residues. With 4 bases removed from V and 5 bases from J, the gap between germline ends came to 12 bases. The CDR3 is CASSQRWGTEAFF. CDR3 nucleotides: TGCGCCAGCAGCCAGAGATGGGGGACTGAAGCTTTCTTT.

Turning to this clonotype: It may be a read error: a sequence one base away is much more abundant. The chain employs TRBV18 and TRBJ1-4; D gene unclear. This CDR3 spans 15 amino acids. The V gene's germline CDR1 is KGHSH and CDR2 LQKENI. DNA of the CDR3: TGTGTCAGCTCACCTCCTGCTACAACTAATGAAAAACTGTTTTTT. Its protein product is CVSSPPATTNEKLFF.

The chain joins TRBV16 to TRBJ2-5, with 9 bases matching TRBD2. The junction had 2 bases not matched to a gene; V was cut back by 5 bases and J by 4 bases. Germline V lookup: CDR1 KGHSY, CDR2 FQNENV. The CDR3 loop spans 13 amino acids. The CDR3 DNA reads as TGTGCCAGCAGCACTAGCGGGTTAGAGACCCAGTACTTC. This gives the protein CASSTSGLETQYF.

J is TRBJ2-2 and V is TRBV15; D remains unclear. CDR3 size: 16 residues. V lost 5 bases to trimming and J lost 1 base, with 14 bases between them. Germline V gene sequence: CDR1 LNHNV, CDR2 YYDKDF (reference sequence). CDR3 amino acids: CATSDPPGRNTGELFF. CDR3 in DNA: TGTGCCACCAGCGACCCACCCGGGCGGAACACCGGGGAGCTGTTTTTT. The whole variable domain, remainder taken from reference TRBV15 and TRBJ2-2, is DAMVIQNPRYQVTQFGKPVTLSCSQTLNHNVMYWYQQKSSQAPKLLFHYYDKDFNNEADTPDNFQSRRPNTSFCFLDIRSPGLGDTAMYLCATSDPPGRNTGELFFGEGSRLTVL.

The CDR3 spells CASSQDEGGGPRFF. The DNA of the CDR3 is TGTGCCAGCAGCCAAGATGAGGGGGGAGGGCCGAGGTTCTTC. The chain joins TRBV3-1 to TRBJ2-1, with D maybe TRBD2 (7 bases). The germline CDR1 and CDR2 sequences are LGHDT and YNNKEL (reference sequence). Trimming pared 0 bases from V and 15 bases from J, leaving 18 bases between. This CDR3 comprises 14 residues.

V is TRBV6-1 and J is TRBJ2-4, with a tentative D call TRBD1 (6 bases). The CDR3 is 14 residues long. Germline CDR1 MNHNS, CDR2 SASEGT. The ends were cut back, 4 bases at V and 8 bases at J, with 15 bases in the middle. The CDR3 coding sequence is TGTGCCAGCAGTGCACCGGGACATAGGGACATTCAGTACTTC. Its protein is CASSAPGHRDIQYF.

This clonotype was detected many times. The chain uses TRBV28 and TRBJ2-3; 10 nucleotides agree with TRBD2. The germline V gene encodes CDR1 MDHEN and CDR2 SYDVKM. The CDR3 extends over 18 amino acids. V gave up 2 bases and J gave up 2 bases; unmatched junction bases: 10. CDR3 in amino acids: CASSLPRGSGRITDTQYF. Here the CDR3 DNA reads TGTGCCAGCAGTTTACCCCGGGGTAGCGGGAGGATCACAGATACGCAGTATTTT.

This clonotype was recorded at least ten times. The rearrangement links TRBV7-2 to TRBJ1-6; D not resolved. Trimming took off 1 base at V and 0 bases at J, with 13 bases between the two ends. CDR3 size: 18 residues. Germline V gives CDR1 SGHTA, CDR2 FQGNSA. CDR3 DNA: TGTGCCAGCAGCTTAGAGGTGGTCCTGAGCTCCTATAATTCACCCCTCCACTTT. Protein: CASSLEVVLSSYNSPLHF.

This clonotype was recorded many times. V usage is TRBV6-1 and J usage is TRBJ1-4; maybe TRBD1 (5 bases). Looked up from germline, CDR1 is MNHNS and CDR2 is SASEGT. The CDR3 spans 17 residues. V lost 5 bases and J lost 0, with 16 bases in between. CDR3 nucleotide sequence: TGTGCCAGCAGTTTTCGAGCGCAGGGTACAACTAATGAAAAACTGTTTTTT. The encoded protein is CASSFRAQGTTNEKLFF.

The chain recombines TRBV28 with TRBJ1-2; D is uncertain. The CDR3 has 14 residues. Trimming cost V 3 bases and J 4 bases, with 12 bases left between them. Germline V gives CDR1 MDHEN, CDR2 SYDVKM. CDR3 DNA: TGTGCCAGCAGTTTTCCCTACATAAGCTATGGCTACACCTTC. Translation: CASSFPYISYGYTF.

With respect to this clonotype: One base away lies a much larger clone, so this may be a sequencing read error. The gene calls are TRBV11-2 and TRBJ1-5, with D possibly being TRBD1 (6 bases). Germline-derived CDR1 and CDR2 are SGHAT and FQNNGV. This CDR3 region has 13 residues. Deletions cut 3 bases from V and 9 bases from J, with 12 bases between. The CDR3 region is CASSLGGEPPQHF. CDR3 DNA sequence: TGTGCCAGCAGCTTGGGGGGCGAGCCGCCCCAGCATTTT. Drawing the rest from reference TRBV11-2 and TRBJ1-5, the complete variable domain is EAGVAQSPRYKIIEKRQSVAFWCNPISGHATLYWYQQILGQGPKLLIQFQNNGVVDDSQLPKDRFSAERLKGVDSTLKIQPAKLEDSAVYLCASSLGGEPPQHFGDGTRLSIL.

This clonotype was detected a few times. The CDR3 DNA sequence: TGTGCCAGCAGCCTCCTAGCAGTTAATGAAGAGACCCAGTACTTC. Translated: CASSLLAVNEETQYF. V usage is TRBV3-1 and J usage is TRBJ2-5; D possibly corresponds to TRBD2 (5 bases). V gave up 4 bases and J gave up 3 bases, with 15 bases separating them. The CDR3 is made up of 15 amino acids. Germline V lookup: CDR1 LGHDT, CDR2 YNNKEL (reference sequence).

This clonotype was counted many times. CDR3 region: CASSSYGTKYNEQFF. Written as DNA, the CDR3 is TGTGCCAGCAGCTCCTACGGGACAAAATACAATGAGCAGTTCTTC. The chain couples TRBV5-6 to TRBJ2-1, with a possible D match to TRBD1 (6 bases). Germline V CDR1 and CDR2: SGHDT, YYEEEE. The CDR3 totals 15 residues. V shed 3 bases and J shed 4 bases, with 14 bases lying between them.

This clonotype was seen more than once but under ten times. CDR3 sequence: CASSNLMADTQYF. In DNA, the CDR3 is TGTGCCAGCAGCAACCTGATGGCAGATACGCAGTATTTT. The chain joins TRBV9 to TRBJ2-3; D remains unclear. CDR1 SGDLS and CDR2 YYNGEE come from the germline V gene. Trimming removed 4 bases from V and 4 bases from J, with 10 bases in between. This CDR3 contains 13 residues.